A single sample gave rise to the 17 T cell receptor beta chains below, sequenced in a study of blood T cell repertoires in COVID-19. Some clones are missing from TCRdb's copy, which holds only in-frame ones; the method was immunoSEQ multiplex PCR. The table has 70,000 to 85,000 clones, approximately 83% seen once. Input material: peripheral blood. Receptors were obtained from a human donor in a cohort sampled during active COVID-19.

V and J are TRBV5-5 and TRBJ1-3; 11 bases match TRBD1. The CDR3 covers 16 residues. Germline V gives CDR1 SGHKS, CDR2 YYEKEE (reference sequence). The trim removed 4 bases at V and 4 bases at J, leaving 7 bases unmatched. The CDR3 DNA reads TGTGCCAGCAGCGGGGACAGGGGGGCAAGAGGAAACACCATATATTTT. Amino acids: CASSGDRGARGNTIYF.

This clone was picked up one time. The CDR3 region is CASSRQGFQPQHF. CDR3 sequence (DNA): TGTGCCAGCAGTCGACAGGGGTTTCAGCCCCAGCATTTT. V is TRBV2 and J is TRBJ1-5; TRBD1 matches 8 bases. Trimming removed 5 bases from V and 6 bases from J; junction bases left unmatched: 3. CDR1 SNHLY and CDR2 FYNNEI come from the germline V gene. This CDR3 has 13 residues.

This clone was seen only a few times. The V call is TRBV5-6, the J call TRBJ1-2; a weak D match, TRBD1 (5 bases). From germline, CDR1 is SGHDT and CDR2 YYEEEE. The CDR3 contains 12 residues. V shed 3 bases and J shed 6 bases, with 9 bases lying between them. The CDR3 here is CASSSLGDGYTF. CDR3 coding DNA: TGTGCCAGCAGCTCCCTAGGGGATGGCTACACCTTC.

The chain combines TRBV5-6 with TRBJ2-7; 8 bases align to TRBD2. The ends lost 2 bases at V and 0 bases at J; junction bases unmatched: 4. The CDR3 covers 15 residues. The germline gives CDR1 SGHDT, CDR2 YYEEEE. The CDR3 spells CASSFPGGSSYEQYF. The CDR3 DNA sequence: TGTGCCAGCAGCTTTCCGGGGGGGAGCTCCTACGAGCAGTACTTC.

The chain recombines TRBV27 with TRBJ2-3; D ambiguous. CDR3 length equals 15 residues. Germline V gives CDR1 MNHEY, CDR2 SMNVEV (reference sequence). V gave up 2 bases and J gave up 1 base, with 10 bases separating them. The CDR3 coding sequence is TGTGCCAGCAGTTTAGGCAGGTACGGCACAGATACGCAGTATTTT. As protein: CASSLGRYGTDTQYF.

This chain joins TRBV5-4 and TRBJ2-2; D is ambiguous. Germline V lookup: CDR1 SGHNT, CDR2 YYREEE (reference sequence). Trimming shortened V by 0 bases and J by 1 base, and 7 bases separated the two germline ends. The CDR3 runs 15 residues. CDR3 sequence (DNA): TGTGCCAGCAGCTTGGGACTCCAGAACACCGGGGAGCTGTTTTTT. Encoded protein: CASSLGLQNTGELFF.

The chain carries TRBV2 and TRBJ2-2, with D tentatively TRBD1 (5 bases). The CDR3 has 13 residues. The V end was cut by 6 bases, the J end by 5 bases, with 10 bases between. Per germline, CDR1 SNHLY and CDR2 FYNNEI. This chain's CDR3 is CASRSRVTGELFF. The CDR3 DNA reads as TGTGCCAGCAGATCCAGGGTTACCGGGGAGCTGTTTTTT.

The rearrangement uses TRBV3-1 (or the pseudogene TRBV3-2) and TRBJ1-1, with TRBD1 identical over 7 bases. V lost 8 bases, J lost 4 bases, and 4 bases stayed unmatched. Per the germline V gene, CDR1 is LGHDT and CDR2 is YNNKEL (reference sequence). The CDR3 is made up of 12 amino acids. The CDR3 is CASRQGPTEAFF. CDR3 nucleotides: TGTGCCAGCCGACAGGGCCCCACTGAAGCTTTCTTT.

V is TRBV7-9 and J is TRBJ1-4, with 7 bases lining up with TRBD1. V lost 5 bases to trimming and J lost 8 bases; unmatched junction nucleotides: 11. The CDR3 consists of 15 residues. Germline-derived CDR1 and CDR2 are SEHNR and FQNEAQ (reference sequence). In DNA form, the CDR3 reads TGTGCCAGCAGCCCCCCGACTGAGGGACAGGAAAAACTGTTTTTT. It translates to CASSPPTEGQEKLFF.

This chain connects TRBV6-5 to TRBJ2-3; TRBD2 might be the D (6 bases). Trimming took 0 bases from V and 1 from J, leaving 11 bases between them. Germline-derived CDR1 and CDR2 are MNHEY and SVGAGI. CDR3 size: 16 residues. Here the CDR3 reads CASSYSAASGTDTQYF. CDR3 nucleotides: TGTGCCAGCAGTTACTCAGCGGCTAGCGGCACAGATACGCAGTATTTT.

The V and J genes are TRBV7-3 and TRBJ1-1; no definite D call. The V gene lost 4 bases and the J gene lost 0 bases, with 6 bases spanning the gap. The CDR3 loop spans 13 amino acids. Germline V lookup: CDR1 SGHTA, CDR2 FQGTGA. The CDR3 DNA reads TGTGCCAGCAGCTCGAACTTGAACACTGAAGCTTTCTTT. It codes for CASSSNLNTEAFF.

This clone was picked up one time. The chain employs TRBV19 and TRBJ1-1, with TRBD1 identical over 7 bases. Germline assignment: CDR1 LNHDA and CDR2 SQIVND (reference sequence). The CDR3 runs to 16 residues. J lost 4 bases, V lost 6 bases, and 14 bases had no gene match. The CDR3 DNA follows: TGTGCCAGTAGGAGGGGGCGCGAGGTCCGGGGCACTGAAGCTTTCTTT. Its protein product is CASRRGREVRGTEAFF.

The V and J genes are TRBV3-1 (or the pseudogene TRBV3-2) and TRBJ1-1; maybe TRBD1 (5 bases). Trimming took 0 bases from V and 0 from J, leaving 14 bases between them. This CDR3 is 17 amino acids long. CDR1 and CDR2 from the germline V gene are LGHDT and YNNKEL (reference sequence). The CDR3 sequence is CASSQDQNRSVNTEAFF. Here the CDR3 DNA reads TGTGCCAGCAGCCAAGATCAGAACAGGTCGGTGAACACTGAAGCTTTCTTT.

The table lists this clone with a few counts. The chain joins TRBV21-1 to TRBJ1-4; no DNA check was done on the table's D call, TRBD1. TRBV21-1 is annotated as a pseudogene. The CDR3 has 17 residues. The CDR3 nucleotides read TGTGCCAGCAGCAAAGCCCCTGGACAGGCAACTAATGAAAAACTGTTTTTT. Translating it yields CASSKAPGQATNEKLFF.

This sequence joins TRBV19 and TRBJ2-4, with TRBD1 identical over 9 bases. The V gene's germline CDR1 is LNHDA and CDR2 SQIVND (reference sequence). The CDR3 consists of 15 residues. Germline trimming cut 8 bases from V and 1 base from J; bases unmatched to any gene: 6. The CDR3 here is CASLNRGQAKNIQYF. CDR3 DNA sequence: TGTGCCAGTCTCAACAGGGGGCAGGCCAAAAACATTCAGTACTTC.

The chain is built from TRBV9 and TRBJ2-2; D uncertain. V lost 2 bases and J 3 bases, leaving 11 bases between the germline ends. Germline values: CDR1 SGDLS, CDR2 YYNGEE. CDR3 length equals 15 residues. The CDR3 sequence: CASSVLGRDTGELFF. CDR3 in DNA: TGTGCCAGCAGCGTTCTAGGCCGGGACACCGGGGAGCTGTTTTTT.

The V call is TRBV6-4, the J call TRBJ2-1, with D possibly TRBD2 on 5 matching bases. The germline V gene has CDR1 MRHNA and CDR2 SNTAGT. The CDR3 contains 15 residues. The V gene lost 5 bases and the J gene lost 3 bases, with 14 bases spanning the gap. Written as DNA, the CDR3 is TGTGCCAGCAGTCCAAGTAGCGAAGGCTACAATGAGCAGTTCTTC. Encoded protein: CASSPSSEGYNEQFF.